This T cell receptor beta chain derives from a study of Graves' ophthalmopathy and Graves' hyperthyroidism. Looking at the study overall: The authors collected peripheral blood at initial diagnosis, before any treatment. Overall study findings and caveats: A model built from 13 signatures distinguished ophthalmopathy from stable hyperthyroidism with approximately 89% sensitivity and approximately 80% specificity.

Germline CDR1 is SNHLY and CDR2 is FYNNEI. V was trimmed by 7 bases and J by 5 bases, leaving 15 bases between them. CDR3 length equals 13 residues. From RNA, the CDR3 regions of TCR beta chains were amplified and sequenced. HTBI primers served in a first-round RT-PCR, which a second-round multiplex PCR followed. TCRdb reprocessed the multiplex PCR reads with MiXCR, giving one entry per CDR3 protein. The sample contains approximately 640,000 distinct CDR3 sequences, roughly 39% of which appear only once. Turning to this clonotype: Its antigen remains unidentified.

The starting material, more than 8.5 ml of fresh peripheral blood, provided the PBMCs. The sequence was collected from an adult man with Graves' ophthalmopathy. The gene calls are TRBV2 and TRBJ2-7; a possible D gene is TRBD2 (5 bases). Source material: peripheral blood. For the CDR3, the DNA is TGTGCCAGCAATAGGATGGCGGGTCACGAGCAGTACTTC. Translation: CASNRMAGHEQYF.